What follows is one T cell receptor beta chain and its context. The source of the sample is a study of blood T cell repertoires in COVID-19. CDR3 length: 16 residues. Looked up from germline, CDR1 is SGHAT and CDR2 is FQNNGV. Trimming took 1 base from V and 8 from J, leaving 18 bases between them. Assay: immunoSEQ multiplex PCR; the TCRdb copy retains only in-frame clones and omits some. The repertoire holds around 200,000 clones, about 85% seen once, with roughly a sixth in the top ten. The clonotype was recovered from a man aged 40-49 years who had recovered from COVID-19. This sequence joins TRBV11-2 and TRBJ2-1, with D maybe TRBD2 (6 bases). Sample: PBMCs or T cells enriched from blood (not recorded which). The CDR3 nucleotides read TGTGCCAGCAGCTTAGCTCCCAAATTCGGCGGGGATGAGCAGTTCTTC. Its translation: CASSLAPKFGGDEQFF.